The sequence of this T cell receptor beta chain was determined in a study of blood T cell repertoires in COVID-19. Across the whole study: Collection of acute and convalescent COVID-19 samples took place in the United States, Italy and Spain. T cells, B-cell-depleted T cells, or PBMCs provided the cDNA or gDNA that served as material.

This clone appeared once. Per the original methods: Amplified reference gene primers provided the basis for estimating nucleated cell counts. Profiled with immunoSEQ multiplex PCR; TCRdb holds only in-frame clones, not every one. The V and J calls and the clone size are those of that table, but D and trimming were determined from the DNA. The sample comprises around 100,000 clones, around 84% of which are singletons, and about 3% rests with the top ten. The sequenced material came from peripheral blood. The source is a man aged 45 to 65 with active or convalescent COVID-19.

In DNA form, the CDR3 reads TGTGCCAGCAGTTACTTCGGACTCACAACTAATGAAAAACTGTTTTTT. Translated: CASSYFGLTTNEKLFF. The gene calls are TRBV6-5 and TRBJ1-4; D gene uncertain. V was shortened by 1 base and J by 0 bases, with 9 bases between the two germline ends. Germline CDR1 MNHEY, CDR2 SVGAGI. CDR3 size: 16 residues.